Listed below are T cell receptor beta chains from one sample, sequenced in a study of blood T cells in healthy people across ages. TCRdb re-derived calls from the 5' RACE reads in MiXCR, one entry per CDR3 protein. The repertoire holds fewer than 1,200,000 distinct CDR3 sequences, with 20% to 25% as singletons. The sample was also reused in another study, on T cells of mothers and their children.

Sequencing used blood. The receptors originated from a girl aged 2 to 9 in good health. The CDR3 runs from the conserved cysteine through the conserved F or W. A D gene is named only where the DNA matches it firmly. Clone size is shown for a subset of rows, as once, few, many or a class of expanded clone.

d_call j_call clone_size v_call cdr3_nt cdr3_aa
NA TRBJ1-2 NA TRBV7-2 TGTGCCAGCACCTTAGGAGACTCCCGGGGCTACACCTTC CASTLGDSRGYTF
TRBD1 TRBJ1-4 few TRBV20-1 TGCAGTGCTAGTGGACAGGGGGGTCGAGAAAAACTGTTTTTT CSASGQGGREKLFF
NA TRBJ2-1 NA TRBV6-2/TRBV6-3 TGTGCCAGCAGTTCCCAACCGATAGGGGGAAATGAGCAGTTCTTC CASSSQPIGGNEQFF
NA TRBJ1-2 few TRBV6-1 TGTGCCAGCATTCCGACACTCTATGTGCCTCTTGGAGGGGGCTACACCTTC CASIPTLYVPLGGGYTF
TRBD1 TRBJ2-7 NA TRBV29-1 TGCAGCGTTGAAGAGTCGATGGGACAGGACCTCTACGAGCAGTACTTC CSVEESMGQDLYEQYF
NA TRBJ2-7 NA TRBV4-1 TGCGCCAGCAGCCTAGGACCGGATACCTACGAGCAGTACTTC CASSLGPDTYEQYF
TRBD2 TRBJ2-1 few TRBV10-3 TGTGCCATCAGTGTGTCTAGCGGAAACAATGAGCAGTTCTTC CAISVSSGNNEQFF
NA TRBJ1-3 few TRBV12-3/TRBV12-4 TGTGCCAGCAGTCGTGACAGGTTACTGGGCCCTGCATATTTT CASSRDRLLGPAYF
TRBD1 TRBJ2-7 NA TRBV7-8 TGTGCCAGCAGCATACAAACCGGGACAGGGAATGACGAGCAGTACTTC CASSIQTGTGNDEQYF
NA TRBJ1-5 few TRBV6-2/TRBV6-3 TGTGCCAGCAGTTACGGAGCAGGAGTCTCGAATCAGCCCCAGCATTTT CASSYGAGVSNQPQHF
NA TRBJ2-7 few TRBV29-1 TGCAGCGTTCTAGGGCCTGGTTACGAGCAGTACTTC CSVLGPGYEQYF
TRBD2 TRBJ2-7 NA TRBV12-3/TRBV12-4 TGTGCCAGCAGTTTCAGTAGCGGGGGGGCTTACGAGCAGTACTTC CASSFSSGGAYEQYF
NA TRBJ1-2 NA TRBV9 TGTGCCAGCAGCGTAGTCGAGTTGGGAGGATGGGATAGTGGACGCTATGGCTACACCTTC CASSVVELGGWDSGRYGYTF
NA TRBJ2-5 few TRBV7-9 TGTGCCAGCAGCTCCGTTGGACAGACCCAAGAGACCCAGTACTTC CASSSVGQTQETQYF
NA TRBJ2-1 NA TRBV9 TGTGCCAGCAGCGTTCGGACGGGGAGCTCCTACAATGAGCAGTTCTTC CASSVRTGSSYNEQFF
TRBD1 TRBJ1-5 NA TRBV6-2/TRBV6-3 TGTGCCAGCAGGAGGGACAGGTCCGGGCAGCCCCAGCATTTT CASRRDRSGQPQHF
NA TRBJ2-5 few TRBV7-9 TGTGCCAGCAGCTCAATATATGACCGGGACGGCGAAGGGACCCAGTACTTC CASSSIYDRDGEGTQYF
NA TRBJ2-2 NA TRBV29-1 TGCAGCGTAAGGGAGAACACCGGGGAGCTGTTTTTT CSVRENTGELFF
NA TRBJ2-7 once TRBV4-2 TGTGCCAGCAGCCAATTTTCGGGATTAGGTGGTTCCTACGAGCAGTACTTC CASSQFSGLGGSYEQYF
NA TRBJ2-7 few TRBV15 TGTGCCACCAGCAGAGATCGAACCTTGGAGCAGTACTTC CATSRDRTLEQYF
NA TRBJ2-4 NA TRBV12-3/TRBV12-4 TGTGCCAGCAGCCTACTGATGGACTCGATTCAGTACTTC CASSLLMDSIQYF
NA TRBJ2-4 few TRBV20-1 TGCAGTGCTTTTTCTCAGGGGCTAGCCAAAAACATTCAGTACTTC CSAFSQGLAKNIQYF
NA TRBJ1-2 NA TRBV25-1 TGTGCCAGCAGTGCTCCAGCCGGCTGTCTACTGGGGTCCGCTGGCTGCACCTTC CASSAPAGCLLGSAGCTF
NA TRBJ1-4 many TRBV12-3/TRBV12-4 TGTGCCAGCAGTTTATATGCAGATGAAAAACTGTTTTTT CASSLYADEKLFF
NA TRBJ1-6 few TRBV20-1 TGCAGTGCAACAGGGTTCGGTAGGGAGTATTCACCCCTCCACTTT CSATGFGREYSPLHF
NA TRBJ2-1 NA TRBV7-2 TGTGCCAGCAGCTTCATGAGGGCTAGCTACAATGGGCAGTTCTTC CASSFMRASYNGQFF
TRBD1 TRBJ2-1 NA TRBV28 TGTGCCAGCAGTTTTTCCGGGACAGGGGCTTACAATGAGCAGTTCTTC CASSFSGTGAYNEQFF
TRBD1 TRBJ2-7 few TRBV5-6 TGTGCCAGCGGCTTGGGGACAGGGGATCCCTACGAGCAGTACTTC CASGLGTGDPYEQYF
NA TRBJ2-1 NA TRBV19 TGTGCCAGTAGCAATCACAGGGCAGCCTACAATGAGCAGTTCTTC CASSNHRAAYNEQFF
NA TRBJ2-3 NA TRBV4-3 TGCGCCAGCAGCCAAGATTATAGCGGTCCTAGCACAGATACGCAGTATTTT CASSQDYSGPSTDTQYF
NA TRBJ2-6 NA TRBV18 TGTGCCAGCTCACTCCAAAAGGCTGGGGCCAACGTCCTGACTTTC CASSLQKAGANVLTF
NA TRBJ2-2 few TRBV7-9 TGTGCCACCGCGGCGGCAGGCTATACGACCGGGGAGCTGTTTTTT CATAAAGYTTGELFF
TRBD1 TRBJ1-2 few TRBV3-1 TGTGCCAGCTCCACGGGACAGGAGTATGGCTATACCTTC CASSTGQEYGYTF
TRBD1 TRBJ2-1 few TRBV9 TGTGCCAGCAGCGTAGCTGTCGCCGGGACAGGGGGTAGCGAGCAGTTCTTC CASSVAVAGTGGSEQFF
NA TRBJ1-2 few TRBV12-3/TRBV12-4 TGTGCCAGCAGTTTAGCAGGGACGCTGGCCTATGGCTACACCTTC CASSLAGTLAYGYTF
TRBD1 TRBJ2-1 few TRBV7-3 TGTGCCAGCAGCGAAACAGGGGAAGGCCACAATGAGCAGTTCTTC CASSETGEGHNEQFF
TRBD2 TRBJ2-1 NA TRBV28 TGTGCCAGCTTAGGGACTAGTCGTCACAATGAGCAGTTCTTC CASLGTSRHNEQFF
NA TRBJ1-1 few TRBV28 TGTGCCAGCAGTTTTCAGGGTTTTGGAGCCTTCTTT CASSFQGFGAFF
NA TRBJ1-1 few TRBV7-9 TGTGCCAGCAGCCCGCCGTTCGGGGCTACTGAAGCTTTCTTT CASSPPFGATEAFF
TRBD1 TRBJ2-4 NA TRBV20-1 TGCAGTGCTTTTGGAGGGACAGGGCAAGGCAAAAACATTCAGTACTTC CSAFGGTGQGKNIQYF
NA TRBJ2-1 once TRBV29-1 TGCAGCGTTGAAGATCGACTCACTTACAATGAGCAGTTCTTC CSVEDRLTYNEQFF
TRBD1 TRBJ2-1 NA TRBV29-1 TGCAGCGTTGAAGGGACAGGGTACTACAATGAGCAGTTCTTC CSVEGTGYYNEQFF